These T cell receptor beta chains were read from a single sample in a study of cytomegalovirus exposure and HLA in healthy donors. The table came from immunoSEQ multiplex PCR; TCRdb's copy has only in-frame clones and leaves some out. This table holds approximately 140,000 clones, roughly three quarters found once. Sequencing was carried out using PBMCs. These receptors all come from a human donor in good health. Each CDR3 is given with its conserved first and last residue. The D gene is left open where the match is weak. Size values are once, few and many counts, or a class for expanded clones, and some rows have none.

d_gene	v_gene	abundance	j_gene	CDR3nt	CDR3aa
NA	TRBV7-3	NA	TRBJ2-7	TGTGCCAGCAGCCGAAGCGTCGGATACGAGCAGTACTTC	CASSRSVGYEQYF
TRBD1	TRBV5-1	NA	TRBJ1-3	TGCGCCAGCGCACCCGGGACAGGGGGGAACACCATATATTTT	CASAPGTGGNTIYF
NA	TRBV5-6	NA	TRBJ2-5	TGTGCCAGCAGCTTGGCCCCCGGGACTGCCCAAGAGACCCAGTACTTC	CASSLAPGTAQETQYF
NA	TRBV29-1	once	TRBJ1-1	TGCAGCGTTATGACAGGAGTGAACACTGAAGCTTTCTTT	CSVMTGVNTEAFF
NA	TRBV19	NA	TRBJ2-5	TGTGCCAGTAGTATAGGAGGCACGGGGGAGCAGTACTTC	CASSIGGTGEQYF
NA	TRBV5-6	NA	TRBJ1-1	TGTGCCAGCAGCCTTTATTACCTTGGAGGGAACACTGAAGCTTTCTTT	CASSLYYLGGNTEAFF
TRBD2	TRBV7-2	NA	TRBJ2-5	TGTGCCAGCAGCCTACTAGCGGGGCAAGAGACCCAGTACTTC	CASSLLAGQETQYF
NA	TRBV5-1	NA	TRBJ1-2	TGCGCCAGCAGCACTGAAACAGGGTCCTATGGCTACACCTTC	CASSTETGSYGYTF
NA	TRBV7-9	NA	TRBJ1-1	TGTGCCAGCAGCTTAGGGGGGGGTAGCACTGAAGCTTTCTTT	CASSLGGGSTEAFF
TRBD1	TRBV18	NA	TRBJ2-1	TGTGCCAGCTCACCATGGACAGGGGCCTTCTACAATGAGCAGTTCTTC	CASSPWTGAFYNEQFF
TRBD1	TRBV13	NA	TRBJ1-1	TGTGCCAGCAGCTCTAGGAAGACAGGGGTCCATACTGAAGCTTTCTTT	CASSSRKTGVHTEAFF
NA	TRBV7-2	NA	TRBJ2-1	TGTGCCAGCAGCTTAGCCCGGGGACTCCAATACAATGAGCAGTTCTTC	CASSLARGLQYNEQFF
TRBD2	TRBV5-8	NA	TRBJ2-3	TGTGCCAGCAGCTTGACAGCGGGGGGGCCTCAAACGCAGTATTTT	CASSLTAGGPQTQYF
TRBD1	TRBV2	NA	TRBJ2-3	TGTGCCAGCAGAAACAGTAGACAGGGGGCAGATACGCAGTATTTT	CASRNSRQGADTQYF
TRBD1	TRBV7-6	NA	TRBJ2-7	TGTGCCAGCAGCTTCTCCGGGACAGGGGCCGAGCAGTACTTC	CASSFSGTGAEQYF
TRBD2	TRBV27	NA	TRBJ2-1	TGTGCCAGCAGTCCGGGGACTAGCGGACGATACAATGAGCAGTTCTTC	CASSPGTSGRYNEQFF
NA	TRBV15	NA	TRBJ2-2	TGTGCCACCAGTGAAGATCATCCGGGACTCAGCACCGGGGAGCTGTTTTTT	CATSEDHPGLSTGELFF
NA	TRBV6-1	NA	TRBJ2-3	TGTGCCAGCAGTGGGTTAGGGGGGGCAATAAGCACAGATACGCAGTATTTT	CASSGLGGAISTDTQYF
NA	TRBV7-9	few	TRBJ1-5	TGTGCCAGCAGCTTAACGGTGTCGGGTTCTGGGCCCCAGCATTTT	CASSLTVSGSGPQHF
NA	TRBV19	few	TRBJ2-1	TGTGCCAGTACTCAGGGGGGAGGATCCTACAATGAGCAGTTCTTC	CASTQGGGSYNEQFF